The 25 T cell receptor beta chains given below trace back to one sample, sequenced in a study of blood T cells in healthy people across ages. Then a second PCR, running about 7 to 11 cycles, was carried out with a sample-barcoded 5' primer and a J-beta primer mix. MiXCR, applied by TCRdb to the 5' RACE reads, yields one record per CDR3 protein. The table has about 290,000 distinct CDR3 sequences, roughly 26% seen once. The sample taken for sequencing was blood. The receptors originated from a woman in her 70s in good health.

The rearrangement uses TRBV12-3 or TRBV12-4 and TRBJ2-5; D not resolved. V gave up 3 bases and J gave up 4 bases, with 12 bases separating them. The CDR3 contains 14 residues. CDR3 sequence: CASSFPTGRETQYF. CDR3 nucleotides: TGTGCCAGCAGTTTTCCCACGGGCCGAGAGACCCAGTACTTC.

This chain joins TRBV24-1 and TRBJ2-2, with D possibly being TRBD2 (5 bases). V was cut by 4 bases and J by 9 bases, with 26 bases left in between. The CDR3 is 18 residues long. Germline CDR1 reads KGHDR; CDR2 reads SFDVKD. The CDR3 coding sequence is TGTGCCACCAGTGACCCCACACCTGACTACCGGGAAGGCCGGGAGCTGTTTTTT. This encodes CATSDPTPDYREGRELFF.

This chain connects TRBV5-1 to TRBJ2-3; D is perhaps TRBD2 (5 bases). Germline assignment: CDR1 SGHRS and CDR2 YFSETQ. Trimming took off 2 bases at V and 6 bases at J, with 13 bases between the two ends. The CDR3 totals 14 residues. The CDR3 sequence: CASSLGGPGDTQYF. CDR3 nucleotide sequence: TGCGCCAGCAGCTTAGGTGGGCCGGGGGATACGCAGTATTTT.

With regard to this clonotype: An end of the junction differs from the germline gene, which may be a read error. The chain is built from TRBV5-5 and TRBJ1-2; D unclear. The V gene's germline CDR1 is SGHKS and CDR2 YYEKEE (reference sequence). The CDR3 has 14 amino acids. The CDR3 protein is CASSLDGSNYGCTF. The CDR3 nucleotides read TGTGCCAGCAGCTTGGACGGCTCTAACTATGGCTGCACCTTC.

This clonotype occurred a few times. The chain recombines TRBV5-5 with TRBJ2-4; D may be TRBD1 or TRBD2 (5 bases each). Deletions cut 1 base from V and 0 bases from J, with 17 bases between. Germline V gives CDR1 SGHKS, CDR2 YYEKEE (reference sequence). This CDR3 is 18 amino acids long. The CDR3 nucleotides are TGTGCCAGCAGCTTGTTTCGAGGGGATGGGCTAGCCAAAAACATTCAGTACTTC. It codes for CASSLFRGDGLAKNIQYF.

The V gene is TRBV4-2, the J gene TRBJ1-4, with 8 positions matching TRBD1. Germline V gives CDR1 LGHNA, CDR2 YNFKEQ. There are 13 residues in the CDR3. After removal of 5 bases from V and 12 bases from J, the junction contained 8 bases not matched to a gene. The CDR3 DNA is TGTGCCAGCAGCGAACCAAAGACAGGGGAACTGTTTTTT. Translated, it gives CASSEPKTGELFF.

To note about this clonotype: A read error may be the cause here, since a much bigger clone is one base away. V usage is TRBV28 and J usage is TRBJ2-5, with D unclear. Germline CDR1 and CDR2: MDHEN and SYDVKM. V lost 6 bases, J lost 4 bases, and 18 bases lay in between. This CDR3 contains 15 residues. The CDR3 sequence: CASSSPELGGETQYF. CDR3 nucleotides: TGTGCCAGCAGCTCCCCCGAGCTAGGCGGAGAGACCCAGTACTTC.

The V and J genes are TRBV28 and TRBJ2-5, with a possible D match to TRBD1 (5 bases). V shed 2 bases and J shed 4 bases, with 14 bases lying between them. This CDR3 is 15 amino acids long. CDR1 MDHEN and CDR2 SYDVKM come from the germline V gene. DNA of the CDR3: TGTGCCAGCAGTTTAGGGCAGGGTTCGGGAGAGACCCAGTACTTC. Translation gives CASSLGQGSGETQYF. The full variable domain, with the rest looked up from reference TRBV28 and TRBJ2-5, is DVKVTQSSRYLVKRTGEKVFLECVQDMDHENMFWYRQDPGLGLRLIYFSYDVKMKEKGDIPEGYSVSREKKERFSLILESASTNQTSMYLCASSLGQGSGETQYFGPGTRLLVL.

Remarks on this clonotype: One end of the junction varies from germline; a read error may be responsible. V gene TRBV12-3 or TRBV12-4 combines with J gene TRBJ2-3; 11 bases align to TRBD2. CDR3 length equals 16 residues. CDR3 DNA: TGTGCCAGCAGGCTTAGCGGGAGGGCCATGGGAGATGCGCAGTATTTT. Translated: CASRLSGRAMGDAQYF.

The chain joins TRBV7-2 to TRBJ1-1; the match to TRBD1 covers 9 bases. The trim removed 5 bases at V and 4 bases at J, leaving 5 bases unmatched. The CDR3 contains 14 residues. Germline V CDR1 and CDR2: SGHTA, FQGNSA. The DNA of the CDR3 is TGTGCCAGCAGCGCCTTGACAGGGGGCACTGAAGCTTTCTTT. The encoded protein is CASSALTGGTEAFF.

This clonotype was seen more than once but under ten times. Written as DNA, the CDR3 is TGTGCCAGCAGCGCCCACCCAACCTACAATGAGCAGTTCTTC. Protein product: CASSAHPTYNEQFF. The chain employs TRBV27 and TRBJ2-1, with D unclear. Germline lookup yields CDR1 MNHEY and CDR2 SMNVEV (reference sequence). V shed 6 bases and J shed 2 bases, with 11 bases lying between them. This CDR3 is 14 amino acids long.

This clonotype came up once. J is TRBJ2-1 and V is TRBV28, with D possibly being TRBD2 (6 bases). Germline CDR1 reads MDHEN; CDR2 reads SYDVKM. V lost 8 bases to trimming and J lost 6 bases, with 14 bases between them. The CDR3 spans 13 residues. The CDR3 nucleotides read TGTGCCAGCGGACCGGGACTCCCCAATGAGCAGTTCTTC. This gives the protein CASGPGLPNEQFF.

The chain joins TRBV21-1 to TRBJ2-7; TRBD2 is taken as the D call from the table, unchecked against the DNA. TRBV21-1 is a pseudogene. The length of the CDR3 is 15 residues. The CDR3 nucleotides are TGTGCCAGCAGCAAAGCCGGAGCGGGAGCCTACGAGCAGTACTTC. Translated: CASSKAGAGAYEQYF.

This chain links TRBV20-1 with TRBJ2-2; 15 nucleotides match TRBD2. V trimming: 3 bases; J trimming: 6 bases; junction bases outside the gene matches: 8. Germline lookup yields CDR1 DFQATT and CDR2 SNEGSKA (reference sequence). This CDR3 has 17 amino acids. The CDR3 nucleotides read TGCAGTGCTAGGGGACTAGCGGGAGGATCTGTTCCCGGGGAGCTGTTTTTT. Its protein product is CSARGLAGGSVPGELFF.

The chain recombines TRBV5-1 with TRBJ2-5, with 10 positions matching TRBD1. Matching the DNA end better, TRBJ2-1 makes the J call doubtful. The CDR3 is 15 residues long. CDR1 is SGHRS and CDR2 is YFSETQ in the germline V gene. CDR3 DNA: TGCGCCAGCAGCCTAGGACAGGGGGATAGTGATGAGCAGTTCTTC. Amino acid sequence: CASSLGQGDSDEQFF.

The chain carries TRBV5-1 and TRBJ2-3, with D tentatively TRBD1 (6 bases). The CDR3 sequence is 17 residues long. Germline assignment: CDR1 SGHRS and CDR2 YFSETQ. V lost 0 bases and J 4 bases, leaving 18 bases between the germline ends. Here the CDR3 reads CASSLGTQQGRSDTQYF. As DNA, the CDR3 is TGCGCCAGCAGCTTGGGCACCCAACAGGGCAGGTCAGATACGCAGTATTTT.

This clonotype was picked up a small number of times. V usage is TRBV19 and J usage is TRBJ2-1; D not resolved. This CDR3 has 16 residues. Germline lookup yields CDR1 LNHDA and CDR2 SQIVND (reference sequence). V lost 5 bases to trimming and J lost 4 bases, with 18 bases between them. As DNA, the CDR3 is TGTGCCAGTAGTGCCAACGAGAATACCGGGTACAATGAGCAGTTCTTC. Encoded protein: CASSANENTGYNEQFF.

The chain employs TRBV28 and TRBJ2-4; D is possibly TRBD1 (6 bases). Germline assignment: CDR1 MDHEN and CDR2 SYDVKM. V lost 2 bases and J 7 bases, leaving 18 bases between the germline ends. The CDR3 extends over 16 amino acids. CDR3 DNA sequence: TGTGCCAGCAGTTTACCCTATGGCAGGGGAACTAACATTCAGTACTTC. This gives the protein CASSLPYGRGTNIQYF.

The V gene is TRBV7-2, the J gene TRBJ2-7; D may be TRBD2 (6 bases). The CDR3 extends over 16 amino acids. V lost 1 base, J lost 3 bases, and 16 bases lay in between. CDR1 is SGHTA, CDR2 FQGNSA, per germline. Written as DNA, the CDR3 is TGTGCCAGCAGCTTAGGATATAGCGGATCAGGCTACGAGCAGTACTTC. It is translated as CASSLGYSGSGYEQYF.

The rearrangement uses TRBV27 and TRBJ2-1, with D unclear. The V and J ends lost 1 base and 6 bases respectively, with 7 bases between them. Germline CDR1 reads MNHEY; CDR2 reads SMNVEV (reference sequence). The CDR3 is made up of 13 amino acids. The CDR3 spells CASSLLAANEQFF. The DNA of the CDR3 is TGTGCCAGCAGTTTATTGGCGGCCAATGAGCAGTTCTTC.

Remarks on this clonotype: The junction does not match germline at one end; this may be a read error. The rearrangement uses TRBV28 and TRBJ1-2; tentative D call: TRBD1 (5 bases). The CDR3 is made up of 14 amino acids. Per germline, CDR1 MDHEN and CDR2 SYDVKM. CDR3: CTSSSGGSPISYTF. Written as DNA, the CDR3 is TGTACCAGCAGTTCGGGGGGTAGCCCCATTAGCTACACCTTC.

This clonotype was detected only a few times. The rearrangement links TRBV20-1 to TRBJ1-5, with 8 bases identical to TRBD1. The germline V gene has CDR1 DFQATT and CDR2 SNEGSKA (reference sequence). J gave up 0 bases and V 3 bases, and 1 base lay outside the gene matches. This CDR3 spans 14 amino acids. The CDR3 sequence: CSARTGVSNQPQHF. As DNA, the CDR3 is TGCAGTGCTAGGACAGGGGTTAGCAATCAGCCCCAGCATTTT.

This chain uses TRBV20-1 with TRBJ2-5; D is possibly TRBD1 or TRBD2 (5 bases each). The J call may be in error: the DNA end matches TRBJ2-7 better. The germline gives CDR1 DFQATT, CDR2 SNEGSKA (reference sequence). The CDR3 extends over 13 amino acids. CDR3 protein: CSARPGTHYEQYF. The DNA for the CDR3 is TGCAGTGCTAGACCCGGGACCCACTACGAGCAGTACTTC.

The V gene is TRBV20-1, the J gene TRBJ1-4; TRBD1 agrees at 10 bases. The CDR3 has 15 residues. Trimming at V came to 0 bases and at J to 5 bases, leaving 3 bases not matched to a gene. Germline V CDR1 and CDR2: DFQATT, SNEGSKA (reference sequence). CDR3 in DNA: TGCAGTGCTAGAGATTGGACAGGGGGGAATGAAAAACTGTTTTTT. Translated, it gives CSARDWTGGNEKLFF.

This clonotype showed up many times. The rearrangement links TRBV9 to TRBJ2-5; a weak D match, TRBD2 (5 bases). The last part of the DNA fits TRBJ2-1 better; the J call may be wrong. Germline V gives CDR1 SGDLS, CDR2 YYNGEE. The CDR3 runs 14 residues. CDR3 DNA: TGTGCCAGCAGCGTAGAGCCGGGGTTAGGAGAGCAGTTCTTC. Protein product: CASSVEPGLGEQFF.